This T cell receptor (beta chain) was captured in a study of CD8 T cells in Susac syndrome. This clonotype was picked up a small number of times. Negative isolation yielded CD4+ and CD8+ T cells, and FACS enriched TEMRA cells. With random hexamers, about 0.45 to 1 ug RNA was reverse transcribed. TCRdb analysed the immunoSEQ multiplex PCR reads with MiXCR anew, one entry per CDR3 protein. Among under 200,000 distinct CDR3 sequences listed, approximately 95% were seen once. Specimen: CD4+ T cells from PBMCs. The clonotype comes from a human donor in good health.

CDR3 region: CASSIAGGTDTQYF. The CDR3 DNA follows: TGTGCCAGTAGTATAGCGGGGGGTACAGATACGCAGTATTTT. V and J are TRBV19 and TRBJ2-3; 7 nucleotides match TRBD2. The CDR3 spans 14 residues. Germline lookup yields CDR1 LNHDA and CDR2 SQIVND (reference sequence). The ends lost 1 base at V and 3 bases at J; junction bases unmatched: 1.